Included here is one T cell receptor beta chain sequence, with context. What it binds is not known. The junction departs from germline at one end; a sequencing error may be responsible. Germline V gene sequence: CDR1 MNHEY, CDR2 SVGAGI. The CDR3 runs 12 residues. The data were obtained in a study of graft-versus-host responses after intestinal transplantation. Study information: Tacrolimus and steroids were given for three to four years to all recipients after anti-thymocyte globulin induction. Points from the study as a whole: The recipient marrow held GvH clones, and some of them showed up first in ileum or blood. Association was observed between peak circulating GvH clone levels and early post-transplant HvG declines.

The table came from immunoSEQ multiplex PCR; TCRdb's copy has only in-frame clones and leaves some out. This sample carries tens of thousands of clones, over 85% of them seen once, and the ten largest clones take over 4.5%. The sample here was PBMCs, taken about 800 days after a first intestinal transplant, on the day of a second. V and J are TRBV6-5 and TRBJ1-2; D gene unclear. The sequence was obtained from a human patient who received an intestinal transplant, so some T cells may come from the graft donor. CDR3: CASSDSPRGYTF. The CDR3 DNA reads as TGTGCCAGCAGTGACTCCCCCCGGGGCTACACCTTC.